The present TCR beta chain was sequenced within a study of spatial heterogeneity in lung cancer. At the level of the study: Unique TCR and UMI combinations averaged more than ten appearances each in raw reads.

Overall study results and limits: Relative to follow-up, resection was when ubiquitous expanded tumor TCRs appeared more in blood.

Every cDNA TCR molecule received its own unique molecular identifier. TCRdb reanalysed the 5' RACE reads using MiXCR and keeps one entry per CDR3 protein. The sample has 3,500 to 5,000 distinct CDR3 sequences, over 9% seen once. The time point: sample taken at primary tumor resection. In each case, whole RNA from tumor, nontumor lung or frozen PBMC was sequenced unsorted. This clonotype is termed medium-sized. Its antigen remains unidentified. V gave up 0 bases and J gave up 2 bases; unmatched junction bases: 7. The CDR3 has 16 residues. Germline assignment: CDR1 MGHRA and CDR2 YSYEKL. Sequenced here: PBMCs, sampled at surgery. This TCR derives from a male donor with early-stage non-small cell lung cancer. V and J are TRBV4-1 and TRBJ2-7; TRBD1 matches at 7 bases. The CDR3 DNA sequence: TGCGCCAGCAGCCAAGATCCGACAGGGTCGCCCTACGAGCAGTACTTC. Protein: CASSQDPTGSPYEQYF.